This T cell receptor (beta chain) comes out of a study of blood T cell repertoires in COVID-19. The CDR3 is 17 residues long. The trim removed 7 bases at V and 1 base at J, leaving 11 bases unmatched. Germline V gene sequence: CDR1 SNHLY, CDR2 FYNNEI. In the original processing: Cell counts per sample came from amplifying reference gene primers. Only in-frame clones appear in the TCRdb table, and some are missing; sequencing was by immunoSEQ multiplex PCR. The V and J calls and the clone size are those of that table, but D and trimming were determined from the DNA. The sample holds fewer than 250,000 clones, 84% seen once.

The sample comprised peripheral blood. The TCR was taken from a human donor in a cohort sampled during active COVID-19. The chain joins TRBV2 to TRBJ1-1, with TRBD1 matching over 11 bases. CDR3 residues: CASTPGTGGGWNTEAFF. The CDR3, as DNA: TGTGCCAGCACCCCCGGGACAGGGGGAGGGTGGAACACTGAAGCTTTCTTT. Looking up the rest from reference TRBV2 and TRBJ1-1 gives the full variable domain: EPEVTQTPSHQVTQMGQEVILRCVPISNHLYFYWYRQILGQKVEFLVSFYNNEISEKSEIFDDQFSVERPDGSNFTLKIRSTKLEDSAMYFCASTPGTGGGWNTEAFFGQGTRLTVV.